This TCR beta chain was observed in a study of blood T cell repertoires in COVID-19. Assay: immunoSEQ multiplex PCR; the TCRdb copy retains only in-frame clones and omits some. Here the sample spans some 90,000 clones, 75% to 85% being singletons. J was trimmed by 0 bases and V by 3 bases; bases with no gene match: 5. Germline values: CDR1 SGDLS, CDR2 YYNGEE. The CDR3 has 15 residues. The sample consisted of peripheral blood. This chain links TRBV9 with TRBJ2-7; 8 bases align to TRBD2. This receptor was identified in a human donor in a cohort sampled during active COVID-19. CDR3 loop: CASSGLAGPSYEQYF. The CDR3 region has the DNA TGTGCCAGCAGCGGGTTAGCGGGACCCTCCTACGAGCAGTACTTC.